The clone carrying this TCR beta chain occurred many times. Its target is unknown. The length of the CDR3 is 16 residues. Trimming at V came to 6 bases and at J to 0 bases, leaving 7 bases not matched to a gene. CDR1 is MNHNS, CDR2 SASEGT, per germline. As to time point: newly diagnosed GD, antithyroid drugs for less than 3 months. Researchers made the TCR library from RNA that was extracted from PBMCs. Building of the TCR beta libraries involved iRepertoire HTBI primers and Arm-PCR of CDR3 regions. TCRdb fed the multiplex PCR reads into MiXCR, producing one record per CDR3 protein. The sample records roughly 500,000 distinct CDR3 sequences, roughly 13% being singletons. These data come from a study of regulatory T cells in long-lasting Graves disease. Turning to the study itself: Patients with new Graves' disease had used antithyroid drugs below 3 months. Overall study results and limits: Among samples with persistent disease, TRBV28, TRBJ1-2 and TRBJ2-5 were favored. New patients shared fewer public clonotypes (roughly 1,000) than persistent patients did (around 3,000).

Another study also made use of these data, one on T cells in Graves' hyperthyroidism and ophthalmopathy. That paper states: First-round RT-PCR with HTBI primers amplified the TCR CDR3 region.

This chain uses TRBV6-1 with TRBJ2-7; 11 bases match TRBD2. Sequencing used peripheral blood mononuclear cells (PBMCs), obtained at new diagnosis, from a patient treated with antithyroid drugs. The clonotype originates from a man aged 25 to 40 with Graves disease. Here the CDR3 reads CASSEVAGGPSYEQYF. The CDR3 DNA sequence: TGTGCCAGCAGCGAGGTAGCGGGAGGGCCCTCCTACGAGCAGTACTTC.